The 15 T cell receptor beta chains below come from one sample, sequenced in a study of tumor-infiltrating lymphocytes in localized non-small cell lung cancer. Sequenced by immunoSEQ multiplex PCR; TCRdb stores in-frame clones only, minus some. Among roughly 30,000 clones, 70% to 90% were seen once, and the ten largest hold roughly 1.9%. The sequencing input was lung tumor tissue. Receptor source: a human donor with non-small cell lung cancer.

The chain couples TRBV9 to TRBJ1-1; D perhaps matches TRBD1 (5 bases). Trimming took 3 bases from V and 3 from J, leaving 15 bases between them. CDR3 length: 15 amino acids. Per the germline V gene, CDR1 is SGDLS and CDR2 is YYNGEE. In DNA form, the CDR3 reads TGTGCCAGCAGCGGGAACAGGTTGGAGGACACTGAAGCTTTCTTT. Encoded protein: CASSGNRLEDTEAFF.

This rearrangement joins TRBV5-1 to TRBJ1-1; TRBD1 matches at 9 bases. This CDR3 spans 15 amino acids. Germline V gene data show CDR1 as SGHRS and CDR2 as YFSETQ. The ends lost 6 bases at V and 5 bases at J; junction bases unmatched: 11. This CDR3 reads CASMTTGTGKTEAFF. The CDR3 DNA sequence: TGCGCCAGCATGACCACCGGGACAGGGAAGACTGAAGCTTTCTTT.

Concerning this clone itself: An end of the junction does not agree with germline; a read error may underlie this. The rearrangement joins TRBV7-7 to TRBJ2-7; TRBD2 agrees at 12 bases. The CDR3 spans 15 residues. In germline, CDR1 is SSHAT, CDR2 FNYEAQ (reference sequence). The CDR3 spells CASSSGLAGPEEQYF. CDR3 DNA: TGTGCTAGCAGTTCCGGACTAGCGGGGCCTGAAGAGCAGTACTTC.

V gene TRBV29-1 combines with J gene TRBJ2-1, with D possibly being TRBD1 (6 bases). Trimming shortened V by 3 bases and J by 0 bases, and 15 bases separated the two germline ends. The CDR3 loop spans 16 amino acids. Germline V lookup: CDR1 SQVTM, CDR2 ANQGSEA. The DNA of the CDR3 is TGCAGCGTTGAGGGGGTACAGGGTTACTCCTACAATGAGCAGTTCTTC. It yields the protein CSVEGVQGYSYNEQFF.

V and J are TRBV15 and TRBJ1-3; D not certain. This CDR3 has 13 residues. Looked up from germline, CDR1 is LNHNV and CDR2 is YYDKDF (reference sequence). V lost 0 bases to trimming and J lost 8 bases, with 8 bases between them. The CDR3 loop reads CATSRDLRYTIYF. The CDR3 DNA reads TGTGCCACCAGCAGAGATCTCAGATACACCATATATTTT.

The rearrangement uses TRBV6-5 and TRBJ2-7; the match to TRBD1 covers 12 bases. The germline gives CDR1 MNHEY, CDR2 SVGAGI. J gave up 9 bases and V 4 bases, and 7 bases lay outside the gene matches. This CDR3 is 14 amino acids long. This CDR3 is CASSSPGQGAGQYF. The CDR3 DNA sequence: TGTGCCAGCAGTTCGCCGGGACAGGGGGCAGGGCAGTACTTC.

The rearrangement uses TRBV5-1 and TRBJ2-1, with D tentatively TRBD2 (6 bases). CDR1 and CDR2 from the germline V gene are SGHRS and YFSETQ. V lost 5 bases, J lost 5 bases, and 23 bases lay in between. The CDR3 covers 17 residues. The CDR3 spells CASSLKPTGTGNNEQFF. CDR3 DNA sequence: TGCGCCAGCAGTCTCAAACCAACCGGGACTGGAAACAATGAGCAGTTCTTC.

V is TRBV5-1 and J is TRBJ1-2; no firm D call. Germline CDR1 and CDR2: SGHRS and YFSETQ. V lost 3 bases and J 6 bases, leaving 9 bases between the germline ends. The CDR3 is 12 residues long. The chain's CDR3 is CASSWNGDGYTF. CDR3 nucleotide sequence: TGCGCCAGCAGCTGGAATGGGGATGGCTACACCTTC.

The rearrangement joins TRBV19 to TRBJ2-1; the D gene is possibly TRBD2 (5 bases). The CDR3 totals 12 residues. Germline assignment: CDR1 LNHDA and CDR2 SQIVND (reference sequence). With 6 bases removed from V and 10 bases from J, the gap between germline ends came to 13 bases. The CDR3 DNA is TGTGCCAGTAGCCGACGGGGATGGGAGCAGTTCTTC. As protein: CASSRRGWEQFF.

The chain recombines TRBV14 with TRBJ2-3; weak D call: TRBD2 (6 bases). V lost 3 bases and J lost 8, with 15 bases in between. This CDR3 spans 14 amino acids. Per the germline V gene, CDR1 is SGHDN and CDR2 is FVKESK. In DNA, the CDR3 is TGTGCCAGCAGCCACGGGACTCCCGGGGGTACGCAGTATTTT. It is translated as CASSHGTPGGTQYF.

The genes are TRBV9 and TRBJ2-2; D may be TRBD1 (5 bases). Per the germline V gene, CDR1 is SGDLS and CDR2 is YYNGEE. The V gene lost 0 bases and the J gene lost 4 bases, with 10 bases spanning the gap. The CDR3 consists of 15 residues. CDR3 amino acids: CASSVAQGSTGELFF. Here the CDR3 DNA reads TGTGCCAGCAGCGTAGCGCAGGGTAGCACCGGGGAGCTGTTTTTT.

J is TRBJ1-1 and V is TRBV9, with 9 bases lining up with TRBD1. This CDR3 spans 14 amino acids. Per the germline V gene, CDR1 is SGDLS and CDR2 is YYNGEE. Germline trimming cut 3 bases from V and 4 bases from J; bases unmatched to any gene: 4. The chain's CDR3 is CASSDTGGITEAFF. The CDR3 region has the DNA TGTGCCAGCAGCGACACAGGGGGCATCACTGAAGCTTTCTTT.

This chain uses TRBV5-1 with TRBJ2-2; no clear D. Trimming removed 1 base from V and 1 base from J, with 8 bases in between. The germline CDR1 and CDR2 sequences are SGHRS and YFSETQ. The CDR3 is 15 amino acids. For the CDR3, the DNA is TGCGCCAGCAGCTTGTGGGCAGAGAACACCGGGGAGCTGTTTTTT. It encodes CASSLWAENTGELFF.

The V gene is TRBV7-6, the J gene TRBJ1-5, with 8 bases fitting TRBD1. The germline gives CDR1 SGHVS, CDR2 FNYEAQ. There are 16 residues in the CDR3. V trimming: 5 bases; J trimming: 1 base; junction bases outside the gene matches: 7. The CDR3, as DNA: TGTGCCAGCAGCCCTCTGACAGGGGTGAGCAATCAGCCCCAGCATTTT. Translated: CASSPLTGVSNQPQHF.

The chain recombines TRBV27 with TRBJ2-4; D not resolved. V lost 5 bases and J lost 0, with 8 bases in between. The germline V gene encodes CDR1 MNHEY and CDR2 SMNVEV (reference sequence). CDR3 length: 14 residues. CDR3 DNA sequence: TGTGCCAGCAGTATGGGCTCAGCCAAAAACATTCAGTACTTC. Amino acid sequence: CASSMGSAKNIQYF.